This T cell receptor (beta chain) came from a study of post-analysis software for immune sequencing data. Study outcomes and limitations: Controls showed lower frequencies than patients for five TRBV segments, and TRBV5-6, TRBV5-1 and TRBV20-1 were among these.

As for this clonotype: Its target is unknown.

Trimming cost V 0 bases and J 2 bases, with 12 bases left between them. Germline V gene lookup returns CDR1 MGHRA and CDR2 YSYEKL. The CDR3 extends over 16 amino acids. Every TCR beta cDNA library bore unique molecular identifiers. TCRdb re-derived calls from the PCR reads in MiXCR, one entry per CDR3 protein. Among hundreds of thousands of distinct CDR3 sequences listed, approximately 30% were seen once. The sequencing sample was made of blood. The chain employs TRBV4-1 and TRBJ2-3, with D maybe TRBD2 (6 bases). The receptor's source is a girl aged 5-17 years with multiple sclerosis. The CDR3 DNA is TGCGCCAGCAGCCAAGAGAAGGCTAGCGCCACAGATACGCAGTATTTT. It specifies CASSQEKASATDTQYF.